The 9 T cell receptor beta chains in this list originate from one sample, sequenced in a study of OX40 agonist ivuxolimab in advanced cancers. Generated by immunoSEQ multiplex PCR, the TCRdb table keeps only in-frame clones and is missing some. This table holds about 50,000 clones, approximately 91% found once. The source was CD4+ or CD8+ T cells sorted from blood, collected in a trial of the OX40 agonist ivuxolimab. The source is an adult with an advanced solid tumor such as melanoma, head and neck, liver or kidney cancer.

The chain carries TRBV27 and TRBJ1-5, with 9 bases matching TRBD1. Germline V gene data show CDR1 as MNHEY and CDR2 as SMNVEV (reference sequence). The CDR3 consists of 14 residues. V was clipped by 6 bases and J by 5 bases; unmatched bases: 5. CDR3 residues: CASSVTGGDQPQHF. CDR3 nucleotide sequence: TGTGCCAGCAGCGTGACAGGGGGGGATCAGCCCCAGCATTTT.

CDR3 coding DNA: TGTGCCTGGAGTACAGGGACTCATCAGCCCCAGCATTTT. Translated, it gives CAWSTGTHQPQHF. The gene calls are TRBV30 and TRBJ1-5, with D tentatively TRBD1 (6 bases). Trimming stripped 2 bases from V and 5 bases from J, with 10 bases between. Germline CDR1 reads GTSNPN; CDR2 reads SVGIG (reference sequence). The CDR3 is 13 residues long.

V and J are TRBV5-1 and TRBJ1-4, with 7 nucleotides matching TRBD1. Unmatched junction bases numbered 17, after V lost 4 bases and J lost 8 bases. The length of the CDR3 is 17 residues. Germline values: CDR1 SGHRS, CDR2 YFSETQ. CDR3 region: CASSLGGATGLDEKLFF. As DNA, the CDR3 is TGCGCCAGCAGCCTAGGGGGGGCGACAGGGTTGGACGAAAAACTGTTTTTT.

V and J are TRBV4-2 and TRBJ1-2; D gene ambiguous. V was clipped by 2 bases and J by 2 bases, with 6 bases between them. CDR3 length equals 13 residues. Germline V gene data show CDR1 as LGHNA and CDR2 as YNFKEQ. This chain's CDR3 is CASSQSSNYGYTF. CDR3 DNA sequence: TGTGCCAGCAGCCAATCCTCGAACTATGGCTACACCTTC.

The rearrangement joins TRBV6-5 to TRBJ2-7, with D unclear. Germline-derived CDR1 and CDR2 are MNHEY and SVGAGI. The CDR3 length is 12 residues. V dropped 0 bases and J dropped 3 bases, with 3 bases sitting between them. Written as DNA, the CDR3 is TGTGCCAGCAGTTACTCGAACTACGAGCAGTACTTC. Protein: CASSYSNYEQYF.

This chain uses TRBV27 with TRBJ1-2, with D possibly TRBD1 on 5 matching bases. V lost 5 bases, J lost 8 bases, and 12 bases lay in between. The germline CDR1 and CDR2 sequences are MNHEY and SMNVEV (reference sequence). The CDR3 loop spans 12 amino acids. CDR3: CASSPSGDGYTF. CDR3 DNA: TGTGCCAGCAGTCCGTCGGGGGACGGCTACACCTTC.

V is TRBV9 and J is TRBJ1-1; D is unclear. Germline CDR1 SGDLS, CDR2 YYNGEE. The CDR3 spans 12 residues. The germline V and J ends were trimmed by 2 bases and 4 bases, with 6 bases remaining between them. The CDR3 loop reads CASSVQSTEAFF. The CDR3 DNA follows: TGTGCCAGCAGCGTCCAGTCCACTGAAGCTTTCTTT.

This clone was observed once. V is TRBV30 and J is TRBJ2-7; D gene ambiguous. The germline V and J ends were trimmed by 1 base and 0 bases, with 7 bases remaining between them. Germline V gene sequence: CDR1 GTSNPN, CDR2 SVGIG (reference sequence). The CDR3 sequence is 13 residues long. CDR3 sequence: CAWSGSDSYEQYF. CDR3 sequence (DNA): TGTGCCTGGAGTGGGTCAGACTCCTACGAGCAGTACTTC.

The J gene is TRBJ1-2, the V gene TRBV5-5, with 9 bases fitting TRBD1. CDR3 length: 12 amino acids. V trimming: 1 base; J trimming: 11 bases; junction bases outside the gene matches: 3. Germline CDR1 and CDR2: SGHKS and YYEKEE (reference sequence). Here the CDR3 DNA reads TGTGCCAGCAGCTTGCCACAGGGGGCTTACACCTTC. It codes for CASSLPQGAYTF. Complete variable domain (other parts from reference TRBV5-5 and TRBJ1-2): DAGVTQSPTHLIKTRGQQVTLRCSPISGHKSVSWYQQVLGQGPQFIFQYYEKEERGRGNFPDRFSARQFPNYSSELNVNALLLGDSALYLCASSLPQGAYTFGSGTRLTVV.